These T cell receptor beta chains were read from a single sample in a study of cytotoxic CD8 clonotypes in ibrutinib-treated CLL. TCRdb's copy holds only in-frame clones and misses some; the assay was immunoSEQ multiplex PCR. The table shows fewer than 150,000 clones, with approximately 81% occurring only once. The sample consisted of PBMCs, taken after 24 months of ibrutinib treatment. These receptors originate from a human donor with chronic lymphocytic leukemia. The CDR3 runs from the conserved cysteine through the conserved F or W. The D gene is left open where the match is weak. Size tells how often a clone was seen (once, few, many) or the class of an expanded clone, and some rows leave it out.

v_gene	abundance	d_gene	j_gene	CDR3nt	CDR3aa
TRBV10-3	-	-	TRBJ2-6	TGTGCCATCAGTAAGGGTACCGACTCTGGGGCCAACGTCCTGACTTTC	CAISKGTDSGANVLTF
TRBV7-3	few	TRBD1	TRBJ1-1	TGTGCCAGCAGCCCCAGGGGGAGAGACACTGAAGCTTTCTTT	CASSPRGRDTEAFF
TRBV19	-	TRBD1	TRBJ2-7	TGTGCCAGTAGTACAACGGGACAGGCCTCCTACGAGCAGTACTTC	CASSTTGQASYEQYF
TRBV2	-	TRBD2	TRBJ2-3	TGTGCCAGCAGGATCCGGGGGGGAGACACAGATACGCAGTATTTT	CASRIRGGDTDTQYF
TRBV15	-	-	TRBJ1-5	TGTGCCACCAGCAGAGAGAGGAGGGATCAGCCCCAGCATTTT	CATSRERRDQPQHF
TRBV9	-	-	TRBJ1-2	TGTGCCAGCAGCGTAGGGGGAAGTGGGACACGGCCCTATGGCTACACCTTC	CASSVGGSGTRPYGYTF
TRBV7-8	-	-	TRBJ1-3	TGTGCCAGCAGCTTAATACCTGTACCTACCGCTGGAAACACCATATATTTT	CASSLIPVPTAGNTIYF
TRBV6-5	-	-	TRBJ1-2	TGTGCCAGCAGTTACGGCAGGGGAGGTTATGGCTACACCTTC	CASSYGRGGYGYTF
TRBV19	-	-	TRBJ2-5	TGTGCCAGTAGTCTATATTATAGGGAGACCCAGTACTTC	CASSLYYRETQYF
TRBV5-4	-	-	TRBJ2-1	TGTGCCAGCAGCTTGCCCGCAGGGTCCTACAATGAGCAGTTCTTC	CASSLPAGSYNEQFF
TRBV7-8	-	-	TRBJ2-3	TGTGCCAGCAGCGGACGGATCCCTGGAATAACAGATACGCAGTATTTT	CASSGRIPGITDTQYF
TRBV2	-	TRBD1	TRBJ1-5	TGTGCCAGCAGAACGGACAGGGGAGGCGATCAGCCCCAGCATTTT	CASRTDRGGDQPQHF
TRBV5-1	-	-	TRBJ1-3	TGCGCCAGCAGCTTGGGGCAGGCGAGCTCTGGAAACACCATATATTTT	CASSLGQASSGNTIYF
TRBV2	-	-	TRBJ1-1	TGTGCCAGCAGTGCCCTGAACACTGAAGCTTTCTTT	CASSALNTEAFF
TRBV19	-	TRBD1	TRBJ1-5	TGTGCCAGTAGTAGGGACAGGGCCCGCGTTCAGCCCCAGCATTTT	CASSRDRARVQPQHF